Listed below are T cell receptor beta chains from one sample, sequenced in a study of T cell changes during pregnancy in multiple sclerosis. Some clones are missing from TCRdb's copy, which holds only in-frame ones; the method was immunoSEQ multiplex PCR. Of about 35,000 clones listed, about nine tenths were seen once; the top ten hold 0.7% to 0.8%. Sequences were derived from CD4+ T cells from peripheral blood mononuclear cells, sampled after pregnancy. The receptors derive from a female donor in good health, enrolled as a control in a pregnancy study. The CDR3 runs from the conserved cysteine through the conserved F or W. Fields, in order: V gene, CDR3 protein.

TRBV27,CASSLTGGPGNTIYF
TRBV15,CATSIVAGNTIYF
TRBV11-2,CASSPRGHGQETQYF
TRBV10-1,CASSERTGGAINYGYTF
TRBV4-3,CASSQRAPGGSAYNEQFF
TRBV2,CASSEPGGREGQPQHF
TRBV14,CASSQELAGPYNEQFF
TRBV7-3,CASSLGGVGTGKNYGYTF
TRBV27,CASSLSRANYGYTF
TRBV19,CASSIGNRLYNEQFF
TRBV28,CATGEWAALRGYGYTF
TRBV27,CASSTGTSGGVYNEQFF
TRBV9,CASSGRSRKFSADTQYF
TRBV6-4,CASSALAESTDTQYF
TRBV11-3,CASRPFRTGVPMNTEAFF
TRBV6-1,CASSAGTGGQPQHF
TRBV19,CASSPGRAIHLFF
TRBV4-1,CASSQANRNEKLFF
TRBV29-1,CSVAMGGPNEKLFF
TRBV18,CASSEQEKAEKLFF
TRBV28,CASSLGGRGGGKTQYF
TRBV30,CAWSVRLSRNTGELFF
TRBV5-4,CASSLAPSSYNEQFF
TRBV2,CASRAGAGGYTF
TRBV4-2,CASSQDRVADYGYTF
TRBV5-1,CASRGGTGPTEAFF
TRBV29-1,CSVREGSYEQYF
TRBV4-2,CASSHGRQAQNTGELFF
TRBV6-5,CASRPQGAYSPLHF
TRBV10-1,CASSVANTGELFF
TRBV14,CASSQVRTSSYGYTF
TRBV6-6,CASSTGQGGITEAFF
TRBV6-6,CASSYQGGNQPQHF
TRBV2,CASSVSGSPQPPQHF
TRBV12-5,CASGLVQNLNTFYGYTF
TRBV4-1,CASSQVVVAPYEQYF
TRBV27,CASSPPGQGVSYEQYF
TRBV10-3,CAIRITQGDPRTYNEQFF
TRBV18,CASSRTEEKLFF
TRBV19,CASGRDREGTEAFF
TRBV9,CASSVRQGGDTQYF
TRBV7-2,CASSLGGFTSTDTQYF
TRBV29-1,CSVERNRGGETQYF
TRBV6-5,CASSRDRVNSQPQHF
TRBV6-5,CASSYYRNRLGYEQYF
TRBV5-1,CASLAGGTDTQYF
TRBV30,CAWSQEGPAGFREKLFF
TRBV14,CASSHPRGSRTGVSIEQYF
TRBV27,CASSSPRGRLRNEQYF